These 8 T cell receptor beta chains share one sample of origin, sequenced in a study of blood T cells in healthy people across ages. Through a sample-barcoded 5' primer and a J-beta primer mix, a second PCR was run for roughly 7 to 11 cycles. TCRdb fed the 5' RACE reads into MiXCR, producing one record per CDR3 protein. The table shows some 700,000 distinct CDR3 sequences, with roughly 41% occurring only once. The sequencing sample was made of blood. The receptors were gathered from a woman in her fifties or sixties in good health.

In its sample, this clonotype was seen a few times. The genes are TRBV6-5 and TRBJ2-3, with 9 bases identical to TRBD2. The CDR3 has 17 amino acids. The germline V gene has CDR1 MNHEY and CDR2 SVGAGI. With V trimmed by 0 bases and J by 2 bases, 6 bases remained unmatched. CDR3 DNA sequence: TGTGCCAGCAGTTACTCGGGCCAGCGGGGGGCCACAGATACGCAGTATTTT. This translates into CASSYSGQRGATDTQYF.

In DNA, the CDR3 is TGTGCCATCAGTGAGTCGCGCCAGGGCTCTGAAGCTTTCTTT. Translated, it gives CAISESRQGSEAFF. V usage is TRBV10-3 and J usage is TRBJ1-1, with D perhaps TRBD1 (5 bases). Trimming left V 0 bases short and J 6 bases short, with 11 bases between. The CDR3 spans 14 residues. Looked up from germline, CDR1 is ENHRY and CDR2 is SYGVKD.

Worth noting for this clonotype: A read error may be the cause here, since a much bigger clone is one base away. The chain uses TRBV30 and TRBJ2-5; D not resolved. Trimming took off 1 base at V and 4 bases at J, with 10 bases between the two ends. Germline V CDR1 and CDR2: GTSNPN, SVGIG (reference sequence). CDR3 length: 13 amino acids. Here the CDR3 DNA reads TGTGCCTGGAGTGGAAATTCAGGAGAGACCCAGTACTTC. Its translation is CAWSGNSGETQYF.

On this clonotype: A much larger clone lies a single base off, so this may be a read error. The chain has TRBV7-2 and TRBJ2-1; D is undetermined. The J call could be wrong; TRBJ2-7 is a better fit for the DNA end. The germline V gene encodes CDR1 SGHTA and CDR2 FQGNSA. The CDR3 covers 16 residues. For the CDR3, the DNA is TGTGCCAGCACCCAAGGGCCAGAAAACACCTACAATGAGCAGTACTTC. It encodes CASTQGPENTYNEQYF.

In DNA, the CDR3 is TGTGCCAGCAGTTTGAGACCTTCGACAGTTCAGACCTACAATGAGCAGTACTTC. Amino acids: CASSLRPSTVQTYNEQYF. The genes are TRBV27 and TRBJ2-1, with D possibly being TRBD1 (5 bases). The J call is doubtful: the DNA matches TRBJ2-7 better. Germline V CDR1 and CDR2: MNHEY, SMNVEV (reference sequence). This CDR3 is built from 18 residues.

The V and J genes are TRBV7-3 and TRBJ2-3; D is perhaps TRBD2 (6 bases). This CDR3 spans 16 amino acids. V was shortened by 0 bases and J by 4 bases, with 14 bases between the two germline ends. In germline, CDR1 is SGHTA, CDR2 FQGTGA. The CDR3 region has the DNA TGTGCCAGCAGCTTAACGTTGGGCGGGGTCGCAGATACGCAGTATTTT. Translation gives CASSLTLGGVADTQYF.

The CDR3 DNA is TGTGCCAGCAGTGAGGGACGCTACGAGCAGTTCTTC. Its protein product is CASSEGRYEQFF. The chain employs TRBV25-1 and TRBJ2-1; D is perhaps TRBD1 or TRBD2 (5 bases each). Looked up from germline, CDR1 is MGHDK and CDR2 is SYGVNS. V dropped 3 bases and J dropped 10 bases, with 10 bases sitting between them. The CDR3 totals 12 residues.

This clonotype was seen a handful of times. The genes are TRBV5-1 and TRBJ1-1, with D perhaps TRBD1 (5 bases). From germline, CDR1 is SGHRS and CDR2 YFSETQ. This CDR3 contains 14 residues. The germline V and J ends were trimmed by 1 base and 4 bases, with 11 bases remaining between them. CDR3 sequence (DNA): TGCGCCAGCAGCTTGACCCTCGGGGGCACTGAAGCTTTCTTT. The encoded protein is CASSLTLGGTEAFF. The entire variable domain, with the rest obtained from reference TRBV5-1 and TRBJ1-1, is as follows: KAGVTQTPRYLIKTRGQQVTLSCSPISGHRSVSWYQQTPGQGLQFLFEYFSETQRNKGNFPGRFSGRQFSNSRSEMNVSTLELGDSALYLCASSLTLGGTEAFFGQGTRLTVV.